One and the same sample provided the 31 T cell receptor beta chains below, sequenced in a study of T cells in tumors after PD-1 blockade. Clones were read by immunoSEQ multiplex PCR, and TCRdb kept only the in-frame ones, dropping some. Among some 60,000 clones listed, roughly 77% were seen once. Sequences were derived from PBMCs, sampled before anti-PD-1 treatment. The receptors derive from a human donor with basal cell carcinoma.

The chain couples TRBV10-3 to TRBJ1-2; no definite D call. This CDR3 is 13 amino acids long. With 3 bases removed from V and 1 base from J, the gap between germline ends came to 6 bases. Germline V gene data show CDR1 as ENHRY and CDR2 as SYGVKD. CDR3 in amino acids: CAISDGGNYGYTF. Here the CDR3 DNA reads TGTGCCATCAGTGACGGAGGTAACTATGGCTACACCTTC.

The chain carries TRBV18 and TRBJ1-4, with 7 bases matching TRBD1. Germline V CDR1 and CDR2: KGHSH, LQKENI. The CDR3 has 20 amino acids. V was pared by 2 bases and J by 3 bases, with 18 bases of the junction left unmatched. CDR3 DNA: TGTGCCAGCTCACCAATACCGGGACAGTATTTGGGTGCGGCTAATGAAAAACTGTTTTTT. It is translated as CASSPIPGQYLGAANEKLFF.

The chain couples TRBV27 to TRBJ1-1, with TRBD1 identical over 8 bases. The CDR3 extends over 13 amino acids. Per germline, CDR1 MNHEY and CDR2 SMNVEV (reference sequence). The V and J ends lost 5 bases and 6 bases, in that order; junction bases with no gene match: 5. The CDR3 is CASSLRQGPEAFF. The DNA of the CDR3 is TGTGCCAGCAGTCTCAGACAGGGGCCTGAAGCTTTCTTT.

The J gene is TRBJ2-5, the V gene TRBV5-4; D call uncertain. Trimming shortened V by 1 base and J by 5 bases, and 9 bases separated the two germline ends. Germline loops: CDR1 SGHNT, CDR2 YYREEE (reference sequence). This CDR3 has 13 residues. CDR3 in amino acids: CASSLIVGETQYF. The CDR3 bases are TGTGCCAGCAGCTTGATAGTAGGGGAGACCCAGTACTTC.

The rearrangement joins TRBV15 to TRBJ1-2; weak D call: TRBD1 (5 bases). Germline V CDR1 and CDR2: LNHNV, YYDKDF (reference sequence). This CDR3 has 15 residues. Trimming shortened V by 0 bases and J by 5 bases, and 13 bases separated the two germline ends. As DNA, the CDR3 is TGTGCCACCAGCAGAGAGAGAGGGGCAGGGTATGGCTACACCTTC. This gives the protein CATSRERGAGYGYTF.

The J gene is TRBJ1-2, the V gene TRBV27, with 7 bases matching TRBD1. In germline, CDR1 is MNHEY, CDR2 SMNVEV (reference sequence). The CDR3 loop spans 14 amino acids. With 6 bases clipped from V and 3 bases from J, the junction kept 7 bases outside the gene matches. The CDR3 spells CASRGDSLHYGYTF. CDR3 DNA sequence: TGTGCCAGCAGGGGGGACAGCCTACACTATGGCTACACCTTC.

The chain joins TRBV7-2 to TRBJ1-5; no clear D gene. The germline V gene encodes CDR1 SGHTA and CDR2 FQGNSA. CDR3 length equals 15 residues. With 1 base removed from V and 0 bases from J, the gap between germline ends came to 7 bases. The CDR3 DNA reads TGTGCCAGCAGCTTAGATCCTATTAGCAATCAGCCCCAGCATTTT. Translated, it gives CASSLDPISNQPQHF. The variable domain in full, completed from reference TRBV7-2 and TRBJ1-5, reads GAGVSQSPSNKVTEKGKDVELRCDPISGHTALYWYRQSLGQGLEFLIYFQGNSAPDKSGLPSDRFSAERTGGSVSTLTIQRTQQEDSAVYLCASSLDPISNQPQHFGDGTRLSIL.

This chain uses TRBV11-3 with TRBJ2-3, with 10 bases matching TRBD2. The CDR3 loop spans 17 amino acids. V lost 2 bases and J lost 0; bases outside the gene matches: 5. Germline CDR1 reads SGHNT; CDR2 reads YENEEA. CDR3 loop: CASSLYRTSGSTDTQYF. The CDR3 nucleotides read TGTGCCAGCAGCTTATACCGGACTAGCGGAAGCACAGATACGCAGTATTTT.

This clone came up a few times. The chain links TRBV27 to TRBJ2-3; 8 positions agree with TRBD1. From germline, CDR1 is MNHEY and CDR2 SMNVEV (reference sequence). Unmatched junction bases numbered 5, after V lost 10 bases and J lost 2 bases. The CDR3 length is 13 residues. Here the CDR3 reads CAIADRATDTQYF. CDR3 DNA sequence: TGTGCCATCGCGGACAGGGCCACAGATACGCAGTATTTT.

The chain joins TRBV5-1 to TRBJ1-1; 7 bases map to TRBD1. The V and J ends lost 2 bases and 0 bases, in that order; junction bases with no gene match: 4. The length of the CDR3 is 15 residues. Germline V gene lookup returns CDR1 SGHRS and CDR2 YFSETQ. The CDR3 region has the DNA TGCGCCAGCAGCTTCGCAGGGGGGGTGAACACTGAAGCTTTCTTT. Translated, it gives CASSFAGGVNTEAFF. Using reference TRBV5-1 and TRBJ1-1 for the parts outside the CDR3, the full variable domain is KAGVTQTPRYLIKTRGQQVTLSCSPISGHRSVSWYQQTPGQGLQFLFEYFSETQRNKGNFPGRFSGRQFSNSRSEMNVSTLELGDSALYLCASSFAGGVNTEAFFGQGTRLTVV.

In its sample, this clone was seen once. The rearrangement joins TRBV5-8 to TRBJ1-1; the match to TRBD1 covers 8 bases. The CDR3 consists of 14 residues. Per the germline V gene, CDR1 is SGHTS and CDR2 is YDEGEE. After removal of 5 bases from V and 1 base from J, the junction contained 4 bases not matched to a gene. As DNA, the CDR3 is TGTGCCAGCAGACCCAGGGGGCGGAACACTGAAGCTTTCTTT. Residues: CASRPRGRNTEAFF.

The rearrangement links TRBV3-1 (or the pseudogene TRBV3-2) to TRBJ1-5; perhaps TRBD1 as D (5 bases). Germline CDR1 and CDR2: LGHDT and YNNKEL (reference sequence). V lost 4 bases to trimming and J lost 1 base, with 14 bases between them. CDR3 length: 16 residues. Here the CDR3 reads CASSPHHGTSNQPQHF. The DNA for the CDR3 is TGTGCCAGCAGCCCACACCACGGGACGAGCAATCAGCCCCAGCATTTT.

V and J are TRBV27 and TRBJ1-6, with TRBD1 identical over 12 bases. The CDR3 spans 18 residues. Germline V gives CDR1 MNHEY, CDR2 SMNVEV (reference sequence). V was pared by 1 base and J by 6 bases, with 7 bases of the junction left unmatched. In nucleotides, the CDR3 is TGTGCCAGCAGTTTATGGGGGACAGGGGGCATGGTTAATTCACCCCTCCACTTT. Its translation is CASSLWGTGGMVNSPLHF.

The chain uses TRBV6-5 and TRBJ2-2; 8 nucleotides agree with TRBD2. Germline V gene sequence: CDR1 MNHEY, CDR2 SVGAGI. V was pared by 0 bases and J by 4 bases, with 4 bases of the junction left unmatched. The CDR3 covers 16 residues. The CDR3 coding sequence is TGTGCCAGCAGTTACTCTTGGAGCGGGGGCACCGGGGAGCTGTTTTTT. It is translated as CASSYSWSGGTGELFF.

The V gene is TRBV19, the J gene TRBJ1-2; 7 nucleotides line up with TRBD1. Looked up from germline, CDR1 is LNHDA and CDR2 is SQIVND (reference sequence). This CDR3 contains 14 residues. The V and J ends lost 4 bases and 4 bases, in that order; junction bases with no gene match: 6. CDR3 bases: TGTGCCAGTAGTACAGGGGGATTCTCCTATGGCTACACCTTC. Translation gives CASSTGGFSYGYTF.

This sequence joins TRBV6-5 and TRBJ2-5, with D maybe TRBD1 (6 bases). In germline, CDR1 is MNHEY, CDR2 SVGAGI. There are 12 residues in the CDR3. Trimming shortened V by 2 bases and J by 5 bases, and 6 bases separated the two germline ends. The DNA of the CDR3 is TGTGCCAGCAGTTACAGGGGGGAGACCCAGTACTTC. Residues: CASSYRGETQYF.

This sequence joins TRBV9 and TRBJ1-1; TRBD1 matches at 7 bases. Germline V gives CDR1 SGDLS, CDR2 YYNGEE. This CDR3 comprises 14 residues. The V gene end was trimmed by 0 bases and the J gene end by 7 bases; junction bases not matched to a gene: 6. CDR3 protein: CASSVEGARGEAFF. The CDR3 DNA reads as TGTGCCAGCAGCGTAGAGGGGGCGCGAGGTGAAGCTTTCTTT.

The V gene is TRBV5-1, the J gene TRBJ2-7; D is possibly TRBD2 (6 bases). Between the trimmed V and J ends, which lost 0 bases and 4 bases, there was a span of 8 bases. Per the germline V gene, CDR1 is SGHRS and CDR2 is YFSETQ. This CDR3 has 13 residues. Here the CDR3 reads CASSLGGNYEQYF. For the CDR3, the DNA is TGCGCCAGCAGCTTGGGCGGGAATTACGAGCAGTACTTC.

About this clone itself: One junction end disagrees with the germline gene, perhaps due to a read error. The chain is built from TRBV6-1 and TRBJ1-1; no firm D call. The germline gives CDR1 MNHNS, CDR2 SASEGT. This CDR3 has 18 residues. The CDR3 DNA sequence: TGTGCCAGCAGGGAAGGAGAGGGATCCTGGGTCGCGGACACTGAAGCTTTCTTT. Amino acid sequence: CASREGEGSWVADTEAFF.

The chain recombines TRBV6-5 with TRBJ1-4; maybe TRBD1 (6 bases). The V end was cut by 11 bases, the J end by 8 bases, with 12 bases between. This CDR3 has 11 residues. Germline V gene lookup returns CDR1 MNHEY and CDR2 SVGAGI. The DNA for the CDR3 is TGTGCCGCAGGGGAGGGGGAAAAACTGTTTTTT. Residues: CAAGEGEKLFF.

This sequence joins TRBV6-5 and TRBJ1-5; D might be TRBD1 (6 bases). CDR3 length: 13 amino acids. CDR1 and CDR2 from the germline V gene are MNHEY and SVGAGI. V was shortened by 4 bases and J by 7 bases, with 11 bases between the two germline ends. The CDR3 loop reads CASSWGGGQPQHF. Here the CDR3 DNA reads TGTGCCAGCAGTTGGGGGGGCGGACAGCCCCAGCATTTT.

This clone was detected only once. V is TRBV6-5 and J is TRBJ2-7, with TRBD2 as a possible D gene (6 bases). Germline assignment: CDR1 MNHEY and CDR2 SVGAGI. The V end lost 3 bases, the J end lost 1 base, and 13 bases lay between the germline ends. The CDR3 extends over 15 amino acids. CDR3 residues: CASSYGGWTSYEQYF. CDR3 nucleotide sequence: TGTGCCAGCAGTTATGGGGGGTGGACTTCCTACGAGCAGTACTTC.

J is TRBJ2-7 and V is TRBV5-1; D perhaps matches TRBD2 (5 bases). The germline V and J ends were trimmed by 5 bases and 0 bases, with 9 bases remaining between them. In germline, CDR1 is SGHRS, CDR2 YFSETQ. The CDR3 length is 13 residues. The CDR3: CASRPGSSYEQYF. The CDR3 nucleotides are TGCGCCAGCAGGCCGGGGAGCTCCTACGAGCAGTACTTC.

V usage is TRBV6-5 and J usage is TRBJ2-3, with 9 bases identical to TRBD2. The CDR3 extends over 15 amino acids. CDR1 and CDR2 (germline): MNHEY, SVGAGI. J was trimmed by 6 bases and V by 5 bases; bases with no gene match: 9. The CDR3 DNA reads as TGTGCCAGCAGTCAACGGATAGCGGGGGCTGATACGCAGTATTTT. Its protein product is CASSQRIAGADTQYF.

V usage is TRBV5-1 and J usage is TRBJ2-3; TRBD1 aligns across 9 bases. CDR3 length: 14 residues. After removal of 3 bases from V and 3 bases from J, the junction contained 2 bases not matched to a gene. Looked up from germline, CDR1 is SGHRS and CDR2 is YFSETQ. Here the CDR3 reads CASSSGTGTDTQYF. The CDR3 DNA follows: TGCGCCAGCAGCTCGGGGACAGGGACAGATACGCAGTATTTT.

This chain uses TRBV4-1 with TRBJ1-1; D possibly corresponds to TRBD1 (6 bases). The V gene lost 0 bases and the J gene lost 1 base, with 12 bases spanning the gap. The germline V gene encodes CDR1 MGHRA and CDR2 YSYEKL. The CDR3 runs to 16 residues. CDR3 sequence reads: CASSQDRGGGNTEAFF. The DNA for the CDR3 is TGCGCCAGCAGCCAAGATCGGGGAGGGGGGAACACTGAAGCTTTCTTT.

The J gene is TRBJ1-1, the V gene TRBV25-1, with unresolved D. Looked up from germline, CDR1 is MGHDK and CDR2 is SYGVNS. The CDR3 covers 11 residues. Trimming removed 7 bases from V and 2 bases from J, with 5 bases in between. CDR3 sequence reads: CASKFNTEAFF. Here the CDR3 DNA reads TGTGCCAGCAAATTCAACACTGAAGCTTTCTTT.

This clone has only one observation. The V gene is TRBV6-1, the J gene TRBJ1-1; 7 positions agree with TRBD1. V lost 4 bases to trimming and J lost 4 bases; unmatched junction nucleotides: 15. This CDR3 comprises 17 residues. Germline assignment: CDR1 MNHNS and CDR2 SASEGT. In DNA, the CDR3 is TGTGCCAGCAGTGCCTATACGCAACAGGGGCTGGGCACTGAAGCTTTCTTT. Protein: CASSAYTQQGLGTEAFF.

The chain carries TRBV5-6 and TRBJ1-2, with no clear D. Germline V gene lookup returns CDR1 SGHDT and CDR2 YYEEEE. Trimming took off 1 base at V and 3 bases at J, with 16 bases between the two ends. The CDR3 covers 16 residues. Here the CDR3 DNA reads TGTGCCAGCAGCTTGACGCAGGAGGCTTGGTACTATGGCTACACCTTC. It specifies CASSLTQEAWYYGYTF.

The chain couples TRBV20-1 to TRBJ2-1; D gene uncertain. This CDR3 spans 13 amino acids. Trimming took 3 bases from V and 15 from J, leaving 21 bases between them. Germline lookup yields CDR1 DFQATT and CDR2 SNEGSKA (reference sequence). The CDR3 region has the DNA TGCAGTGCTAGTAAAAAGATTCGTGCTAAAGGGTTCTTC. Its protein product is CSASKKIRAKGFF.

The table lists this clone with a few counts. The identical CDR3 is also encoded by other nucleotide sequences in the sample. The CDR3 spells CASSTGASGNTIYF. In DNA, the CDR3 is TGTGCCAGTAGTACCGGGGCTTCTGGAAACACCATATATTTT. The chain recombines TRBV19 with TRBJ1-3; perhaps TRBD1 as D (5 bases). There are 14 residues in the CDR3. V shed 4 bases and J shed 1 base, with 8 bases lying between them. The germline gives CDR1 LNHDA, CDR2 SQIVND (reference sequence).